These 9 T cell receptor beta chains originate from one sample sequenced in a study of OX40 agonist ivuxolimab in advanced cancers. Sequencing used immunoSEQ multiplex PCR; TCRdb keeps in-frame clones, though not all of them. Seen here are 35,000 to 45,000 clones, approximately 83% observed once, and the top ten hold around 20%. The material was CD4+ or CD8+ T cells sorted from blood, obtained in a trial of the OX40 agonist ivuxolimab. The source of these receptors is an adult with an advanced solid tumor such as melanoma, head and neck, liver or kidney cancer.

This rearrangement joins TRBV27 to TRBJ2-3; D remains ambiguous. This CDR3 is 15 amino acids long. V was shortened by 4 bases and J by 0 bases, with 11 bases between the two germline ends. CDR1 and CDR2 (germline): MNHEY, SMNVEV (reference sequence). The CDR3 DNA sequence: TGTGCCAGCAGTTCAAACCCCGATAGCACAGATACGCAGTATTTT. Amino acid sequence: CASSSNPDSTDTQYF.

The chain employs TRBV11-3 and TRBJ2-7, with TRBD1 matching over 7 bases. The CDR3 runs 15 residues. Germline CDR1 SGHNT, CDR2 YENEEA. After removal of 5 bases from V and 3 bases from J, the junction contained 10 bases not matched to a gene. The CDR3 nucleotides are TGTGCCAGCAGCCCCTTCGGACAGGCCCTCTACGAGCAGTACTTC. It is translated as CASSPFGQALYEQYF.

The chain has TRBV10-1 and TRBJ1-2; 7 bases are shared with TRBD1. The germline V gene encodes CDR1 WNHNN and CDR2 SYGVQD (reference sequence). The CDR3 is made up of 14 amino acids. V gave up 5 bases and J gave up 1 base; unmatched junction bases: 4. CDR3 in amino acids: CASSLRGVNYGYTF. The CDR3, as DNA: TGCGCCAGCAGTCTCAGGGGGGTTAACTATGGCTACACCTTC.

V is TRBV6-1 and J is TRBJ2-7, with TRBD2 identical over 7 bases. The CDR3 loop spans 17 amino acids. From germline, CDR1 is MNHNS and CDR2 SASEGT. Losses at the gene ends were 0 bases for V and 3 bases for J; bases not matched to a gene: 11. The chain's CDR3 is CASSEAFPLAVLYEQYF. The CDR3 coding sequence is TGTGCCAGCAGTGAAGCTTTTCCTCTAGCGGTCCTCTACGAGCAGTACTTC.

This chain connects TRBV4-1 to TRBJ1-6, with D hard to call. V lost 0 bases and J lost 9, with 15 bases in between. Per germline, CDR1 MGHRA and CDR2 YSYEKL. The CDR3 loop spans 16 amino acids. The CDR3 loop reads CASSQDISPGSSPLHF. In nucleotides, the CDR3 is TGCGCCAGCAGCCAAGACATCTCACCCGGGAGTTCACCCCTCCACTTT.

CDR3 DNA sequence: TGTGCCAGCACTGGGGTGGAGACAAAATACTACGAGCAGTACTTC. Amino acids: CASTGVETKYYEQYF. J is TRBJ2-7 and V is TRBV28; D gene ambiguous. The length of the CDR3 is 15 residues. Between the trimmed V and J ends, which lost 7 bases and 3 bases, there was a span of 19 bases. CDR1 is MDHEN and CDR2 is SYDVKM in the germline V gene.

The chain is built from TRBV7-9 and TRBJ2-7; 10 bases map to TRBD2. Trimming cost V 5 bases and J 5 bases; bases outside gene matches: 18. The length of the CDR3 is 18 residues. Germline CDR1 and CDR2: SEHNR and FQNEAQ (reference sequence). The CDR3 DNA follows: TGTGCCAGCAGCGACTTACATAGGTCTAGCGGGAGCTACCACGAGCAGTACTTC. Translation gives CASSDLHRSSGSYHEQYF. Based on the CDR3 plus reference TRBV7-9 and TRBJ2-7, the full variable domain is DTGVSQNPRHKITKRGQNVTFRCDPISEHNRLYWYRQTLGQGPEFLTYFQNEAQLEKSRLLSDRFSAERPKGSFSTLEIQRTEQGDSAMYLCASSDLHRSSGSYHEQYFGPGTRLTVT.

This clone was counted between two and nine times. J is TRBJ2-7 and V is TRBV5-5; the D is unclear. Germline CDR1 is SGHKS and CDR2 is YYEKEE (reference sequence). Deletions cut 1 base from V and 3 bases from J, with 8 bases between. The CDR3 has 13 amino acids. The CDR3 nucleotides are TGTGCCAGCAGCTTGAGGGATGGCTACGAGCAGTACTTC. This translates into CASSLRDGYEQYF.

V is TRBV5-6 and J is TRBJ1-6; 9 bases are a match to TRBD1. There are 14 residues in the CDR3. CDR1 and CDR2 (germline): SGHDT, YYEEEE. Trimming took 7 bases from V and 7 from J; bases not matched to a gene: 6. CDR3 protein: CASSRDRVNSPLHF. CDR3 nucleotide sequence: TGTGCCAGCTCCAGGGACAGGGTGAATTCACCCCTCCACTTT.